These 6 T cell receptor beta chains were all obtained from the same sample, sequenced in a study of patients and donors after allogeneic stem cell transplantation. One entry per CDR3 protein, called by TCRdb with MiXCR from the RT-PCR reads. The table records over 350,000 distinct CDR3 sequences, 16% of them present only once. Sequenced input: blood, either unsorted or a sorted T cell fraction (not recorded which). The receptors shown here come from a human donor who was either an allogeneic HSCT recipient or a stem cell or donor lymphocyte infusion donor (not recorded which). It is not recorded whose cells these are; they may come from a transplant donor.

The CDR3 DNA reads TGCAGTGCTAGGAGGGTTAGCGGGGGCGATACGCAGTATTTT. Amino acid sequence: CSARRVSGGDTQYF. The chain carries TRBV20-1 and TRBJ2-3; 9 positions match TRBD2. The CDR3 consists of 14 residues. Trimming cost V 3 bases and J 6 bases; bases outside gene matches: 7. Germline lookup yields CDR1 DFQATT and CDR2 SNEGSKA (reference sequence).

This clonotype was counted between two and nine times. This chain links TRBV20-1 with TRBJ2-3; a possible D gene is TRBD1 (5 bases). Germline V gene sequence: CDR1 DFQATT, CDR2 SNEGSKA (reference sequence). The V gene lost 3 bases and the J gene lost 3 bases, with 19 bases spanning the gap. The CDR3 extends over 16 amino acids. The CDR3 reads CSASWGAQDETDTQYF. CDR3 nucleotide sequence: TGCAGTGCTAGTTGGGGTGCACAGGATGAGACAGATACGCAGTATTTT.

The chain carries TRBV12-3 or TRBV12-4 and TRBJ2-7; TRBD1 or TRBD2 may be the D gene (5 bases each). The CDR3 runs 14 residues. Trimming pared 7 bases from V and 0 bases from J, leaving 13 bases between. The CDR3 protein is CASTRDGSSYEQYF. The CDR3 DNA follows: TGTGCCAGCACCCGGGACGGAAGCTCCTACGAGCAGTACTTC.

This clonotype was picked up many times. This chain connects TRBV12-3 or TRBV12-4 to TRBJ1-5; 9 nucleotides line up with TRBD1. The CDR3 has 15 residues. V trimming: 5 bases; J trimming: 3 bases; junction bases outside the gene matches: 5. CDR3 sequence reads: CASSGDRAYNQPQHF. The CDR3 DNA is TGTGCCAGCAGTGGGGACAGGGCCTACAATCAGCCCCAGCATTTT.

V usage is TRBV20-1 and J usage is TRBJ2-1; tentatively, D is TRBD1 or TRBD2 (5 bases each). This CDR3 has 12 residues. Germline CDR1 is DFQATT and CDR2 is SNEGSKA (reference sequence). V was shortened by 5 bases and J by 12 bases, with 17 bases between the two germline ends. CDR3 amino acids: CSADRDPLAQFF. The CDR3 region has the DNA TGCAGTGCTGACCGGGACCCCCTGGCGCAGTTCTTC.

This clonotype has a handful of counts. V gene TRBV10-3 combines with J gene TRBJ1-1; no clear D. Per germline, CDR1 ENHRY and CDR2 SYGVKD. V dropped 6 bases and J dropped 4 bases, with 24 bases sitting between them. CDR3 length: 17 residues. CDR3 sequence (DNA): TGTGCCATCAGCTTAACACCCCTCTCAAGGGTAGGCACTGAAGCTTTCTTT. Translating it yields CAISLTPLSRVGTEAFF.